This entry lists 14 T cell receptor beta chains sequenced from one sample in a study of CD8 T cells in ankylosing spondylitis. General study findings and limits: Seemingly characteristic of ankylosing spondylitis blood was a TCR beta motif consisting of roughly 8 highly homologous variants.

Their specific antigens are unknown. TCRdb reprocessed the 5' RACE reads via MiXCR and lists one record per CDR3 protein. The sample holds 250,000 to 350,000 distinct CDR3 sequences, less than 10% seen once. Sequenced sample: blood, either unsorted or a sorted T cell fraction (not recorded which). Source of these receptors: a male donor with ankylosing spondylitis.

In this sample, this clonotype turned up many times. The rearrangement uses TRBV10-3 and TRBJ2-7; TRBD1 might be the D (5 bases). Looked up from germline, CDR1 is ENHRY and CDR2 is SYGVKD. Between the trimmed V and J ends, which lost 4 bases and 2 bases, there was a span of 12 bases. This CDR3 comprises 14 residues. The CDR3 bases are TGTGCCATCAGTGCAGATCGACAGACCTACGAGCAGTACTTC. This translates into CAISADRQTYEQYF.

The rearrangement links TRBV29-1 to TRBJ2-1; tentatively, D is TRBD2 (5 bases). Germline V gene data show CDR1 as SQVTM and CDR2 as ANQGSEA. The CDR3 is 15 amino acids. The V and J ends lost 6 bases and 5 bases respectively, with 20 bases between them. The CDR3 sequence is CSVDDRGPTNNEQFF. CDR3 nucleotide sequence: TGCAGCGTGGACGACCGCGGGCCCACAAACAATGAGCAGTTCTTC.

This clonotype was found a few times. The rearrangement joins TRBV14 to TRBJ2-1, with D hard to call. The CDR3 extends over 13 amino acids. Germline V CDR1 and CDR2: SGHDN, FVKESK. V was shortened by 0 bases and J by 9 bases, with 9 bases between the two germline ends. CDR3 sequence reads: CASSQEFKTEQFF. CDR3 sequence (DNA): TGTGCCAGCAGCCAAGAATTCAAGACTGAGCAGTTCTTC.

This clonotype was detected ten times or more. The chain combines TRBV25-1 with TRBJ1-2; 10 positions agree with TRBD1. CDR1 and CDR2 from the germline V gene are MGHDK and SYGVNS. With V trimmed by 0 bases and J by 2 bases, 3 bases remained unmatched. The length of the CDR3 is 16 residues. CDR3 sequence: CASSEYGTGVNYGYTF. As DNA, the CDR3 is TGTGCCAGCAGTGAATATGGGACAGGGGTAAACTATGGCTACACCTTC.

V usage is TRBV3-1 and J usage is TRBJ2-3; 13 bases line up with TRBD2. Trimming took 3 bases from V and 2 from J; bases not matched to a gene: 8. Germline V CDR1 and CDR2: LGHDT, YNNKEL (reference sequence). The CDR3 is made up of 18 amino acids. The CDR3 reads CASSHRQGLAGDTDTQYF. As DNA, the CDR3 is TGTGCCAGCAGCCACCGCCAAGGACTAGCGGGAGACACAGATACGCAGTATTTT.

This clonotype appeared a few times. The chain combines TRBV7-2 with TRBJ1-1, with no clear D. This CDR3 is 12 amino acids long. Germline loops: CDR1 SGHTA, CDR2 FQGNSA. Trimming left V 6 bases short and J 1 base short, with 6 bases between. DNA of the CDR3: TGTGCCAGCAGTATACCGAACACTGAAGCTTTCTTT. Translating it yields CASSIPNTEAFF.

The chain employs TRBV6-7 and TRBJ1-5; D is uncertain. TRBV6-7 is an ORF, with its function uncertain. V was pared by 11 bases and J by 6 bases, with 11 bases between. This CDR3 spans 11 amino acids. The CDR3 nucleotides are TGTGCCTCGCGGCGGGGTCAGCCCCAGCATTTT. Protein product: CASRRGQPQHF.

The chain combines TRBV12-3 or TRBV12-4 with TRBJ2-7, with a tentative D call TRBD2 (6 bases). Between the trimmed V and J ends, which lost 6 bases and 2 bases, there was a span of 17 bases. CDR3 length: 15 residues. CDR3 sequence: CASRQPGEGPYEQYF. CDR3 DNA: TGTGCCAGCAGGCAACCGGGGGAAGGCCCCTACGAGCAGTACTTC.

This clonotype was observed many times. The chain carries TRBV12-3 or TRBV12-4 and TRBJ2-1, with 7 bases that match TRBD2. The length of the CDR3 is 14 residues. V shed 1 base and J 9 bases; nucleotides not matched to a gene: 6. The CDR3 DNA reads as TGTGCCAGCAGTTTAGGGACTAGTCGCGGTGAGCAGTTCTTC. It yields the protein CASSLGTSRGEQFF.

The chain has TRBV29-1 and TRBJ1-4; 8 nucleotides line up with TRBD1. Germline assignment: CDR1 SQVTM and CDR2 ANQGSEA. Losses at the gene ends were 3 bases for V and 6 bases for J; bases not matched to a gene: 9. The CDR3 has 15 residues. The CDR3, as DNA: TGCAGCGTTGATAGTGGGACAGGAGGGGATGAAAAACTGTTTTTT. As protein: CSVDSGTGGDEKLFF.

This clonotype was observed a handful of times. CDR3 DNA: TGCGCCAGCAGCCAAGATTACAGGGTTCCAGATACGCAGTATTTT. Protein product: CASSQDYRVPDTQYF. The chain links TRBV4-3 to TRBJ2-3; a weak D match, TRBD1 (6 bases). V dropped 0 bases and J dropped 4 bases, with 11 bases sitting between them. This CDR3 is built from 15 residues. The germline gives CDR1 LGHNA, CDR2 YSLEER.

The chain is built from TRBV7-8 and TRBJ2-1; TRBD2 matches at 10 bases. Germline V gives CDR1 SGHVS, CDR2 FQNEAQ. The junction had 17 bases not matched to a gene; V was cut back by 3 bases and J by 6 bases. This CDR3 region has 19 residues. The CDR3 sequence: CASSFPRTSGPSSGNEQFF. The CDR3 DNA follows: TGTGCCAGCAGCTTTCCAAGGACTAGCGGACCCTCCAGCGGCAATGAGCAGTTCTTC. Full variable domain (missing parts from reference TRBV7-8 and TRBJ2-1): GAGVSQSPRYKVAKRGQDVALRCDPISGHVSLFWYQQALGQGPEFLTYFQNEAQLDKSGLPSDRFFAERPEGSVSTLKIQRTQQEDSAVYLCASSFPRTSGPSSGNEQFFGPGTRLTVL.

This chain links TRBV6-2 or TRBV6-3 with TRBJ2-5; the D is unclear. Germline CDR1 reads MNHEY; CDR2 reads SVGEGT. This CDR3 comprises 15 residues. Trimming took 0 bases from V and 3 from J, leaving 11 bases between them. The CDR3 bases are TGTGCCAGCAGTTACTCCAGGAGTTCGGAAGAGACCCAGTACTTC. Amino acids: CASSYSRSSEETQYF.

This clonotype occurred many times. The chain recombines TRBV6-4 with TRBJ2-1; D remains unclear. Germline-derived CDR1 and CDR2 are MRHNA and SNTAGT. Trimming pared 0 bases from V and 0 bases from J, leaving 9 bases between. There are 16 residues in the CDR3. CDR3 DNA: TGTGCCAGCAGTGACTCGGGCCAAAGCTCCTACAATGAGCAGTTCTTC. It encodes CASSDSGQSSYNEQFF.